This is a list of T cell receptor beta chains from one sample in a study of CD8 T cells in ankylosing spondylitis. TCRdb reprocessed the 5' RACE reads via MiXCR and lists one record per CDR3 protein. The data show 650,000 to 800,000 distinct CDR3 sequences, around 20% seen once. Input material: blood, either unsorted or a sorted T cell fraction (not recorded which). These receptors were collected from a male donor with ankylosing spondylitis. CDR3s include the opening cysteine and the closing phenylalanine or tryptophan. The D gene is left open where the match is weak. Some rows mark clone size as missing; the rest say once, few, many or name a class of expanded clone.

NA,TRBV5-4,TRBJ2-2,NA,CASSLNGLGFTGELFF,TGTGCCAGCAGCTTAAATGGGCTAGGGTTCACCGGGGAGCTGTTTTTT
NA,TRBV24-1,TRBJ2-6,few,CATSESGANVLTF,TGTGCCACCAGTGAATCTGGGGCCAACGTCCTGACTTTC
NA,TRBV12-3/TRBV12-4,TRBJ2-2,few,CASSPWNRSNTGELFF,TGTGCCAGCAGTCCGTGGAACAGGTCGAACACCGGGGAGCTGTTTTTT
TRBD1,TRBV29-1,TRBJ2-1,few,CSVELGQGNEQFF,TGCAGCGTTGAGCTGGGACAGGGCAATGAGCAGTTCTTC
TRBD2,TRBV7-9,TRBJ2-1,NA,CASRGTSGNEQFF,TGTGCCAGCAGGGGGACTAGCGGGAATGAGCAGTTCTTC
TRBD2,TRBV7-6,TRBJ2-5,few,CASSLKWTGGPTQYF,TGTGCCAGCAGCTTAAAATGGACGGGGGGGCCGACCCAGTACTTC
NA,TRBV12-3/TRBV12-4,TRBJ2-2,NA,CASSLGRGVELFF,TGTGCCAGCAGTTTAGGCAGAGGGGTAGAGCTGTTTTTT
NA,TRBV5-1,TRBJ2-1,NA,CASSGDDYNEQFF,TGCGCCAGCAGCGGCGACGACTACAATGAGCAGTTCTTC
TRBD1,TRBV4-1,TRBJ2-1,few,CASSRDRDGGDEQFF,TGCGCCAGCAGCAGGGACAGGGATGGGGGCGATGAGCAGTTCTTC
NA,TRBV29-1,TRBJ1-4,few,CSVVGRNEKLFF,TGCAGCGTTGTAGGTCGAAATGAAAAACTGTTTTTT
NA,TRBV6-1,TRBJ1-1,many,CASSLRPGAQVNTEAFF,TGTGCCAGCAGCCTACGACCGGGGGCACAGGTGAACACTGAAGCTTTCTTT
NA,TRBV5-5,TRBJ1-6,NA,CASHPSRSSYNSPLHF,TGTGCCAGCCATCCATCCAGGAGCTCCTATAATTCACCCCTCCACTTT